One T cell receptor (beta chain) is described in this entry. What it recognizes is unknown. This entry belongs to a study of T cell repertoires in cytomegalovirus infection. As for the study in general: Newly reported HLA-C-restricted and thoroughly characterized HLA-B-restricted CMV epitopes were employed. A matching HLA type, together with CMV infection, was signaled by public TCR beta signatures.

The study, taken as a whole, reports: Adding up the frequency of public TCR beta families identified people who carried CMV plus the relevant HLA. There were HLA-C-restricted CMV-specific TCR beta clonotypes dominating the ex vivo response.

Germline loops: CDR1 SGHRS, CDR2 YFSETQ. V gave up 1 base and J gave up 6 bases, with 11 bases separating them. The CDR3 has 13 amino acids. A single record per CDR3 protein comes from TCRdb applying MiXCR to the reads. Of 650,000 to 900,000 distinct CDR3 sequences in the sample, over 25% are singletons; the top ten hold around 12%. The chain links TRBV5-1 to TRBJ2-7; possibly TRBD2 for D (7 bases). The sample was cultured CD8+ T cells from PBMCs, taken from culture after CMV antigen stimulation. The receptor's source is a human donor in good health (CMV status not recorded). Some clones in this sample may be carry-over from other donors' samples. CDR3: CASSLRGGGEQYF. The CDR3 DNA sequence: TGCGCCAGCAGCTTGAGGGGGGGCGGCGAGCAGTACTTC. Looking up the rest from reference TRBV5-1 and TRBJ2-7 gives the full variable domain: KAGVTQTPRYLIKTRGQQVTLSCSPISGHRSVSWYQQTPGQGLQFLFEYFSETQRNKGNFPGRFSGRQFSNSRSEMNVSTLELGDSALYLCASSLRGGGEQYFGPGTRLTVT.